This TCR beta chain appears in the sequencing data of a study of OX40 agonist ivuxolimab in advanced cancers. On the study more broadly: The patients got ivuxolimab, which is an agonistic anti-OX40 (CD134) antibody. Three patients responded partially, comprising one with hepatocellular carcinoma and two with cutaneous melanoma. General study points: Doses of 0.1 to 3.0 mg/kg were accompanied by clonal expansion of CD4+ and CD8+ blood T cells by week 6.

The V gene end was trimmed by 2 bases and the J gene end by 2 bases; junction bases not matched to a gene: 5. This CDR3 has 15 residues. CDR1 is SGDLS, CDR2 YYNGEE, per germline. Turning to this clone: Its antigen remains unknown.

Sequenced by immunoSEQ multiplex PCR; TCRdb stores in-frame clones only, minus some. The sample has roughly 45,000 clones, 88% seen once. V gene TRBV9 combines with J gene TRBJ2-3; 7 bases align to TRBD2. Sequenced material: CD4+ or CD8+ T cells sorted from blood, taken in a trial of the OX40 agonist ivuxolimab. The clonotype was recovered from an adult with an advanced solid tumor such as melanoma, head and neck, liver or kidney cancer. CDR3: CASSVGGVYTDTQYF. The CDR3 bases are TGTGCCAGCAGCGTGGGAGGGGTCTACACAGATACGCAGTATTTT.